The rows below give T cell receptor beta chains drawn from one sample of a study of blood T cell repertoires in COVID-19. Generated by immunoSEQ multiplex PCR, the TCRdb table keeps only in-frame clones and is missing some. The sample contains under 200,000 clones, under 90% of which appear only once. Sequenced input: PBMCs or T cells enriched from blood (not recorded which). The receptors were sampled from a man aged 55-75 years who had recovered from COVID-19. The CDR3 runs from the conserved cysteine through the conserved F or W. D genes are given only for firm matches. Part of the rows lack a size; the others show once, few, many or a class for expanded clones.

abundance: NA
v_gene: TRBV19
d_gene: NA
j_gene: TRBJ1-4
CDR3nt: TGTGCCAGTAGTATATCTTCCGGTAACAGGGTTGGGAAAAAACTGTTTTTT
CDR3aa: CASSISSGNRVGKKLFF

abundance: NA
v_gene: TRBV29-1
d_gene: NA
j_gene: TRBJ2-3
CDR3nt: TGCAGCCTAACGACCGGGACACCCCGCAATTGGGCCGATACGCAGTATTTT
CDR3aa: CSLTTGTPRNWADTQYF

abundance: NA
v_gene: TRBV9
d_gene: NA
j_gene: TRBJ1-1
CDR3nt: TGTGCCAGCAGCGACAACAGGGTGAACACTGAAGCTTTCTTT
CDR3aa: CASSDNRVNTEAFF

abundance: many
v_gene: TRBV5-1
d_gene: NA
j_gene: TRBJ1-3
CDR3nt: TGCGCCAGCAGCTTGGGGCTCTCTGGAAACACCATATATTTT
CDR3aa: CASSLGLSGNTIYF

abundance: NA
v_gene: TRBV7-2
d_gene: NA
j_gene: TRBJ2-7
CDR3nt: TGTGCCAGCAGCTCATCTGGGCAGCCTTCCTACGAGCAGTACTTC
CDR3aa: CASSSSGQPSYEQYF

abundance: NA
v_gene: TRBV9
d_gene: TRBD1
j_gene: TRBJ1-1
CDR3nt: TGTGCCAGCAGCGTAGGGACAGGGGCTAACTTTGAGGAAGCTTTCTTT
CDR3aa: CASSVGTGANFEEAFF

abundance: NA
v_gene: TRBV6-2/TRBV6-3
d_gene: NA
j_gene: TRBJ1-6
CDR3nt: TGTGCCAGCAGTCGGTTAATTAGAGATAATTCACCCCTCCACTTT
CDR3aa: CASSRLIRDNSPLHF

abundance: NA
v_gene: TRBV5-1
d_gene: TRBD2
j_gene: TRBJ2-1
CDR3nt: TGCGCCAGCAGCTGGAGGGAAGCGGGAACCTACAATGAGCAGTTCTTC
CDR3aa: CASSWREAGTYNEQFF

abundance: NA
v_gene: TRBV4-1
d_gene: NA
j_gene: TRBJ1-2
CDR3nt: TGCGCCAGCAGCCAAGGGAGAGGGGGAGGCTACACCTTC
CDR3aa: CASSQGRGGGYTF

abundance: once
v_gene: TRBV27
d_gene: NA
j_gene: TRBJ1-2
CDR3nt: TGTGCCAGCAGCCCTTCGGGAGCTAACTATGGCTACACCTTC
CDR3aa: CASSPSGANYGYTF

abundance: NA
v_gene: TRBV6-1
d_gene: TRBD1
j_gene: TRBJ2-7
CDR3nt: TGTGCCAGCAGTGAAACGGGACAGGGGAGGTTTTGGCAGTACTTC
CDR3aa: CASSETGQGRFWQYF

abundance: NA
v_gene: TRBV3-1/TRBV3-2
d_gene: NA
j_gene: TRBJ2-5
CDR3nt: TGTGCCAGCAGCCAAGATAACAACCAAGAGACCCAGTACTTC
CDR3aa: CASSQDNNQETQYF

abundance: NA
v_gene: TRBV19
d_gene: NA
j_gene: TRBJ1-5
CDR3nt: TGTGCCAGTAGTACGGGGGGAGGTCAGCCCCAGCATTTT
CDR3aa: CASSTGGGQPQHF

abundance: NA
v_gene: TRBV27
d_gene: TRBD1
j_gene: TRBJ2-2
CDR3nt: TGTGCCAGCAGTTTACTTGCTCTGGGACAGGGACCAAACACCGGGGAGCTGTTTTTT
CDR3aa: CASSLLALGQGPNTGELFF

abundance: NA
v_gene: TRBV24-1
d_gene: TRBD1
j_gene: TRBJ1-5
CDR3nt: TGTGCCACCAGTGGCACCGGGACAGGGTACCGGCCCCAGCATTTT
CDR3aa: CATSGTGTGYRPQHF

abundance: NA
v_gene: TRBV5-1
d_gene: NA
j_gene: TRBJ2-5
CDR3nt: TGCGCCAGCAGCCTCCGAGGGCTACAAGAGACCCAGTACTTC
CDR3aa: CASSLRGLQETQYF

abundance: NA
v_gene: TRBV7-3
d_gene: TRBD2
j_gene: TRBJ2-1
CDR3nt: TGTGCCAGCAGCCTGCGGGGGACCCAGTACAATGAGCAGTTCTTC
CDR3aa: CASSLRGTQYNEQFF

abundance: NA
v_gene: TRBV7-9
d_gene: TRBD2
j_gene: TRBJ2-7
CDR3nt: TGTGCCAGCAGCCTATCGGGACTAGCGATGCTCTACGAGCAGTACTTC
CDR3aa: CASSLSGLAMLYEQYF

abundance: few
v_gene: TRBV6-5
d_gene: TRBD1
j_gene: TRBJ1-2
CDR3nt: TGTGCCAGCCTCAGCCTCGGGACAGCTAACTATGGCTACACCTTC
CDR3aa: CASLSLGTANYGYTF

abundance: NA
v_gene: TRBV18
d_gene: NA
j_gene: TRBJ1-5
CDR3nt: TGTGCCAGCTCACCAGGAGACAGAGAAAATCAGCCCCAGCATTTT
CDR3aa: CASSPGDRENQPQHF

abundance: NA
v_gene: TRBV11-2
d_gene: NA
j_gene: TRBJ2-2
CDR3nt: TGTGCCAGCAGCTTAACCTCCGGGGGGCGCGGGGAGCTGTTTTTT
CDR3aa: CASSLTSGGRGELFF

abundance: NA
v_gene: TRBV18
d_gene: TRBD1
j_gene: TRBJ1-6
CDR3nt: TGTGCCAGCTCCCCGACAGGGGTAGGGTCACCCCTCCACTTT
CDR3aa: CASSPTGVGSPLHF

abundance: NA
v_gene: TRBV28
d_gene: NA
j_gene: TRBJ1-3
CDR3nt: TGTGCCAGCAGTCCGGGAGGGTTGACATCTGGAAACACCATATATTTT
CDR3aa: CASSPGGLTSGNTIYF

abundance: NA
v_gene: TRBV5-1
d_gene: TRBD1
j_gene: TRBJ2-2
CDR3nt: TGCGCCAGCAGCGCCGGACAGGGGATCTTTCCCGGGGAGCTGTTTTTT
CDR3aa: CASSAGQGIFPGELFF